This T cell receptor (beta chain) was sequenced for a study of Graves' ophthalmopathy and Graves' hyperthyroidism. Hyperthyroidism was considered stable when no ophthalmopathy appeared within 18 months of follow-up. Pregnant or lactating patients and those with other autoimmune diseases or uncontrolled infections were excluded. Clinical symptoms and serum thyroxine were used for diagnosis; TRAb, thyroid ultrasound and orbital computed tomography were also relied on. V dropped 2 bases and J dropped 6 bases, with 14 bases sitting between them. In germline, CDR1 is LNHDA, CDR2 SQIVND (reference sequence). The CDR3 totals 15 residues. The study's findings and limits: Both an approximately 71% sensitivity and an approximately 72% specificity characterized the model's predictions of ophthalmopathy progression.

This clonotype was observed at least ten times. Its matching antigen is unknown. The sequenced template was RNA, covering the TCR beta CDR3 region. Scientists carried out first-round RT-PCR using HTBI primers and then a second-round multiplex PCR. TCRdb re-analysed the multiplex PCR reads in MiXCR, keeping a single row per CDR3 protein. The sample consists of hundreds of thousands of distinct CDR3 sequences, roughly 15% of them appearing once. The chain links TRBV19 to TRBJ1-5; D remains unclear. The sequenced sample consisted of peripheral blood. This receptor was taken from a woman between 18 and 29 years old with stable Graves' hyperthyroidism. CDR3 coding DNA: TGTGCCAGTAGTATAAGCATAGGGAAGGGTCAGCCCCAGCATTTT. Its translation is CASSISIGKGQPQHF.